A selection of T cell receptor beta chains follows, all from one sample in a study of shared clonotypes between healthy human individuals. The repertoire was sequenced with immunoSEQ multiplex PCR; TCRdb's copy has only in-frame clones and lacks some. This sample has 2 million to 2.5 million clones; more than 85% occur once, and the top ten carry around 0.4%. The material sequenced was naive CD4+ T cells from PBMCs. The receptor set was obtained from a man between 18 and 29 years old in good health. Some clones in this sample may be carry-over from other donors' samples. CDR3s include the opening cysteine and the closing phenylalanine or tryptophan. The D gene is left open where the match is weak. Size values are once, few and many counts, or a class for expanded clones, and some rows have none.

clone_size d_call j_call v_call cdr3_aa cdr3_nt
- - TRBJ1-5 TRBV28 CASSLGGHQPQHF TGTGCCAGCAGTTTAGGAGGGCATCAGCCCCAGCATTTT
- TRBD2 TRBJ2-2 TRBV4-1 CASSPFFSSGRYTGELFF TGCGCCAGCAGCCCTTTTTTTTCTAGCGGGAGGTACACCGGGGAGCTGTTTTTT
- TRBD1 TRBJ2-1 TRBV25-1 CASSEQGAFDEQFF TGTGCCAGCAGTGAACAGGGGGCGTTCGATGAGCAGTTCTTC
- - TRBJ2-3 TRBV9 CASSKSVTDTQYF TGTGCCAGCAGTAAGAGTGTGACAGATACGCAGTATTTT
- - TRBJ2-4 TRBV28 CASSLSSLAKNIQYF TGTGCCAGCAGTTTGTCGTCACTAGCCAAAAACATTCAGTACTTC
- TRBD1 TRBJ1-3 TRBV13 CASSSRQGGFFSGNTIYF TGTGCCAGCAGTTCCCGACAGGGGGGCTTCTTCTCTGGAAACACCATATATTTT
- - TRBJ1-5 TRBV6-1 CASSEARNQPQHF TGTGCCAGCAGTGAAGCTCGTAATCAGCCCCAGCATTTT
- TRBD1 TRBJ2-5 TRBV27 CASSPRTGAIRETQYF TGTGCCAGCAGTCCAAGGACAGGGGCCATCCGAGAGACCCAGTACTTC
few - TRBJ1-2 TRBV28 CASSPRIYGYTF TGTGCCAGCAGTCCAAGAATCTATGGCTACACCTTC
- TRBD2 TRBJ2-5 TRBV15 CATSRAWTSVQETQYF TGTGCCACCAGCAGAGCCTGGACTAGCGTACAAGAGACCCAGTACTTC
- - TRBJ2-1 TRBV7-2 CASSTPGLNNEQFF TGTGCCAGCAGCACACCCGGGTTGAACAATGAGCAGTTCTTC
- - TRBJ1-4 TRBV6-6 CASSPLWGTTNEKLFF TGTGCCAGCAGTCCGCTTTGGGGGACGACTAATGAAAAACTGTTTTTT
- - TRBJ2-7 TRBV11-2 CASSLPSYEQYF TGTGCCAGCAGCTTACCGTCCTACGAGCAGTACTTC
- - TRBJ1-5 TRBV29-1 CSVENQPQHF TGCAGCGTTGAGAATCAGCCCCAGCATTTT
- - TRBJ2-4 TRBV28 CASSKTGAVAKNIQYF TGTGCCAGCAGTAAAACGGGGGCCGTAGCCAAAAACATTCAGTACTTC
- - TRBJ2-7 TRBV9 CASSVVAGPSYEQYF TGTGCCAGCAGCGTAGTCGCGGGACCTTCCTACGAGCAGTACTTC
- - TRBJ2-1 TRBV5-4 CASRGPRGTYNEQFF TGTGCCAGCAGGGGACCCCGTGGGACCTACAATGAGCAGTTCTTC
- TRBD1 TRBJ1-6 TRBV9 CASTRGDSDNSPLHF TGTGCCAGCACCCGTGGGGACAGTGATAATTCACCCCTCCACTTT
- TRBD2 TRBJ2-3 TRBV11-2 CASSPLAGGSDTQYF TGTGCCAGCAGCCCTCTAGCGGGAGGATCAGATACGCAGTATTTT
- - TRBJ2-1 TRBV6-6 CASRATRGYNEQFF TGTGCCAGCAGAGCGACTAGAGGCTACAATGAGCAGTTCTTC
- - TRBJ2-7 TRBV5-4 CASSGARSSYEQYF TGTGCCAGCAGCGGGGCCCGAAGCTCCTACGAGCAGTACTTC
- - TRBJ2-1 TRBV30 CAWTRGVEQFF TGTGCCTGGACCAGGGGGGTTGAGCAGTTCTTC
- TRBD1 TRBJ1-4 TRBV2 CASSRDRTENEKLFF TGTGCCAGCAGTAGGGACAGGACCGAGAATGAAAAACTGTTTTTT
- TRBD2 TRBJ2-4 TRBV16 CASSPSPQLGGTKNIQYF TGTGCCAGCAGCCCTTCCCCCCAATTGGGAGGGACCAAAAACATTCAGTACTTC
- TRBD2 TRBJ2-1 TRBV7-3 CASSPGGLAGPYNEQFF TGTGCCAGCAGCCCAGGGGGGCTAGCGGGACCCTACAATGAGCAGTTCTTC
- - TRBJ1-2 TRBV19 CASLDLAPLYGYTF TGTGCCAGCCTGGACCTAGCCCCGCTCTATGGCTACACCTTC